This T cell receptor beta chain is from a study of tumor and adjacent non-tumor tissue in lung cancer. Details on this clonotype: At one boundary the junction diverges from the germline segment, which might be a read error.

No cell sorting was done before RNA was extracted from the tissue. A modified ARM-PCR protocol with three rounds of nested PCR amplified TCRbeta. Via MiXCR, TCRdb re-called the multiplex PCR reads, giving one row per CDR3 protein. The sample contains 90,000 to 130,000 distinct CDR3 sequences, over 75% of which appear only once. Germline lookup yields CDR1 MNHNY and CDR2 SVGAGI (reference sequence). The CDR3 contains 12 residues. The sequencing sample was made of lung tumor tissue. This clonotype was obtained from a man aged 65-85 years with non-small cell lung cancer. This chain connects TRBV6-6 to TRBJ1-4; D uncertain. DNA of the CDR3: TGTGCCAGCAGACTAGACGCGCCCCAACTGTACTTT. This sequence encodes CASRLDAPQLYF.